This T cell receptor beta chain appears in the sequencing data of a study of shared clonotypes between healthy human individuals. The wider study: Aged 18 to 49, the donors were a couple of women and a few men. The study's findings and limits: Depth of sequencing was expected to influence donor clonotype sharing.

A remark on this clone: The antigen is unknown.

Germline lookup yields CDR1 MGHRA and CDR2 YSYEKL. V lost 0 bases and J lost 5; bases outside the gene matches: 4. The CDR3 has 15 residues. Assay used: immunoSEQ multiplex PCR; TCRdb lists only in-frame clones, some missing. The profile shows about 650,000 clones, 95% to 96% of them singletons. In the naive CD8 group, cells lacked CD45RO and were positively selected for CCR7, so terminally differentiated effector memory CD45RA+ cells were left out. The TCR comes from a woman between 25 and 40 years old in good health. This rearrangement joins TRBV4-1 to TRBJ1-5; TRBD1 matches 7 bases. Source material: naive CD8+ T cells sorted from blood. DNA of the CDR3: TGCGCCAGCAGCCAAGATGGGACAGACTATCAGCCCCAGCATTTT. Encoded protein: CASSQDGTDYQPQHF.